This TCR beta chain was found in a study of blood T cell repertoires in COVID-19. This CDR3 has 15 amino acids. Germline loops: CDR1 MNHNY, CDR2 SVGAGI (reference sequence). V dropped 2 bases and J dropped 1; count of bases not matched to a gene: 1. The repertoire was sequenced with immunoSEQ multiplex PCR; TCRdb's copy has only in-frame clones and lacks some. The repertoire holds over 250,000 clones, with around 86% as singletons. Sample: peripheral blood. The rearrangement joins TRBV6-6 to TRBJ1-1, with TRBD1 identical over 10 bases. This receptor was identified in a woman aged 40-49 years who had recovered from COVID-19. The DNA for the CDR3 is TGTGCCAGCAGTTACCGACAGGGGGCGAACACTGAAGCTTTCTTT. Translated, it gives CASSYRQGANTEAFF.